This T cell receptor beta chain was identified during a study of cytomegalovirus exposure and HLA in healthy donors. On this clone itself: What it binds is unknown.

PCR used 60 Vbeta primers and 13 Jbeta primers. The data were produced by immunoSEQ multiplex PCR, yet TCRdb's version contains in-frame clones alone and is incomplete. Of around 85,000 clones in the sample, over 65% were seen once. Study-wide points: For presence/absence analyses, sequencing depth was assumed to be roughly uniform across donors. Some V segments, TRBV6-2 and TRBV6-3 among them, were indistinguishable and were therefore excluded. Judged likely to be a sequencing artifact was a cluster of highly shared sequence variants. The number of N-insertions in an Asian-associated ancestry cluster was reportedly below the roughly 670-donor mean in a later analysis.

Germline loops: CDR1 MGHDK, CDR2 SYGVNS. CDR3 length: 16 residues. Unmatched junction bases numbered 6, after V lost 1 base and J lost 6 bases. The genes are TRBV25-1 and TRBJ2-2, with 9 bases aligning to TRBD1. This receptor was obtained from a man aged 30 to 45 in good health and CMV-seropositive. Material for sequencing was PBMCs. CDR3 DNA: TGTGCCAGCAGTGAATTGGGACAGGGAGGGCCCGGGGAGCTGTTTTTT. It encodes CASSELGQGGPGELFF.